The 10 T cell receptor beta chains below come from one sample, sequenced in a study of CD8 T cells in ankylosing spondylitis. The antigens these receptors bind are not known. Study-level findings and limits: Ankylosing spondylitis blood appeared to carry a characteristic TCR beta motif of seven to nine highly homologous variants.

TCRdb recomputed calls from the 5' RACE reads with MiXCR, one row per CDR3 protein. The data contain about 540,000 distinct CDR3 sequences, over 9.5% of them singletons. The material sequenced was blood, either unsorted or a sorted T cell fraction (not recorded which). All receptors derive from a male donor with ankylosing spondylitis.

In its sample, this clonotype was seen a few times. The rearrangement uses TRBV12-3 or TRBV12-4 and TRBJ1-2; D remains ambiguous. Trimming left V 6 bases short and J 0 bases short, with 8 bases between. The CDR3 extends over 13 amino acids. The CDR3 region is CASRLRTNYGYTF. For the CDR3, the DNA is TGTGCCAGCAGACTAAGGACTAACTATGGCTACACCTTC.

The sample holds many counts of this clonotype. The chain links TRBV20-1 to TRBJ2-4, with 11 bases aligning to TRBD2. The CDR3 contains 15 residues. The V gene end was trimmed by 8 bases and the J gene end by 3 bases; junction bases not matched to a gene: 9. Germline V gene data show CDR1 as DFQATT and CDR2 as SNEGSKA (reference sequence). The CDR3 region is CSFSGRALGKNIQYF. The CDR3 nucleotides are TGCAGTTTTAGCGGGAGGGCCCTTGGCAAAAACATTCAGTACTTC.

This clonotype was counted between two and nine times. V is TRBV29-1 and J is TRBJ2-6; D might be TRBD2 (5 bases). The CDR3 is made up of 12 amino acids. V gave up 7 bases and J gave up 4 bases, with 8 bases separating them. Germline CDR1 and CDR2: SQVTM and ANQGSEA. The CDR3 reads CSGGAGANVLTF. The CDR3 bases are TGCAGCGGGGGAGCGGGGGCCAACGTCCTGACTTTC.

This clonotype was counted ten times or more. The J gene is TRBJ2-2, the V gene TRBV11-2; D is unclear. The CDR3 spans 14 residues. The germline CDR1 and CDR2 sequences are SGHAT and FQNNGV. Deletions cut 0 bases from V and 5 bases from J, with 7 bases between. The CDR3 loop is CASSLDRRTGELFF. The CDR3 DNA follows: TGTGCCAGCAGCTTAGATCGAAGAACCGGGGAGCTGTTTTTT.

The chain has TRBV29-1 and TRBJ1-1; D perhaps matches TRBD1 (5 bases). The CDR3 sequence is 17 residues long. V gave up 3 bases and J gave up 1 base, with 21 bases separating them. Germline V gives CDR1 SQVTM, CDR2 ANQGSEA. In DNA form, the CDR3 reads TGCAGCGTTGATAGGAGGGCAGGGTATTCTACGAACACTGAAGCTTTCTTT. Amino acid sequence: CSVDRRAGYSTNTEAFF.

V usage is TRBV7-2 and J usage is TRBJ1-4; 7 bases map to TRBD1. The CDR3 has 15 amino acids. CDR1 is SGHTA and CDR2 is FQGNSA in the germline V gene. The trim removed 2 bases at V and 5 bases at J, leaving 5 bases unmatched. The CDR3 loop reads CASSLTGTDNEKLFF. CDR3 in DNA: TGTGCCAGCAGCTTAACCGGGACAGACAATGAAAAACTGTTTTTT.

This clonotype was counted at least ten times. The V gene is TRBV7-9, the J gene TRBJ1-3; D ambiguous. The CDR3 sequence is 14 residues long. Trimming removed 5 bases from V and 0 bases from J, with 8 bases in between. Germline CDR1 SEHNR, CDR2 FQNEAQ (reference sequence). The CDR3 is CASSKTFSGNTIYF. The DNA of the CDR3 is TGTGCCAGCAGCAAGACTTTCTCTGGAAACACCATATATTTT.

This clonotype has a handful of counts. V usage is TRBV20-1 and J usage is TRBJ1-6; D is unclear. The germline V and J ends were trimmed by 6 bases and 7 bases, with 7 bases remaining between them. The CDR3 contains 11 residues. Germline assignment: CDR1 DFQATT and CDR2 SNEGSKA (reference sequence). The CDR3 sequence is CSADGNSPLHF. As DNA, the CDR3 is TGCAGTGCAGACGGGAATTCACCCCTCCACTTT.

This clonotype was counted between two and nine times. The DNA of the CDR3 is TGTGCCAGCAGCGTAGCTGAGGGGTGGGTCTATGGCTACACCTTC. Residues: CASSVAEGWVYGYTF. The chain has TRBV9 and TRBJ1-2, with a tentative D call TRBD1 (5 bases). CDR3 length: 15 amino acids. Trimming left V 0 bases short and J 4 bases short, with 13 bases between. Germline loops: CDR1 SGDLS, CDR2 YYNGEE.

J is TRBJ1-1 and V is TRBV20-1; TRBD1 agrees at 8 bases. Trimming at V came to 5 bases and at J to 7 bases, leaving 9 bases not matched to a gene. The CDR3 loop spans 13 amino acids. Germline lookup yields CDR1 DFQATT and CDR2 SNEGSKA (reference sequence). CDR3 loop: CSAFQGARGEAFF. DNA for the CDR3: TGCAGTGCTTTTCAGGGGGCGCGGGGTGAAGCTTTCTTT.